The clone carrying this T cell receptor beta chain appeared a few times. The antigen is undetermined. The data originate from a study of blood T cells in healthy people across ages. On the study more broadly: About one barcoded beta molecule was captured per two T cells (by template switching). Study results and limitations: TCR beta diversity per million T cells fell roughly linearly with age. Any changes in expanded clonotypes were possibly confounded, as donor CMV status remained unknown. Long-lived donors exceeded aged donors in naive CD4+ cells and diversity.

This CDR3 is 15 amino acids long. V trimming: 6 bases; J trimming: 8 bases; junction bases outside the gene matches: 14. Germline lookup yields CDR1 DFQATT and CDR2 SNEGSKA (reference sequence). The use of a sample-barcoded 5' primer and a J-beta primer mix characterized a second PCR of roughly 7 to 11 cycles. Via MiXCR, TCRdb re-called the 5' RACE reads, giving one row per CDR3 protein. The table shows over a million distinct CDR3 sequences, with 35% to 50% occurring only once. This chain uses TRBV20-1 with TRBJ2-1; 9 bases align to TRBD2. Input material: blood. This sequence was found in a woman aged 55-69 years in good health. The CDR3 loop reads CSATSRRAGGDEQFF. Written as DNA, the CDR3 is TGCAGTGCCACGAGTAGACGAGCGGGAGGTGATGAGCAGTTCTTC.